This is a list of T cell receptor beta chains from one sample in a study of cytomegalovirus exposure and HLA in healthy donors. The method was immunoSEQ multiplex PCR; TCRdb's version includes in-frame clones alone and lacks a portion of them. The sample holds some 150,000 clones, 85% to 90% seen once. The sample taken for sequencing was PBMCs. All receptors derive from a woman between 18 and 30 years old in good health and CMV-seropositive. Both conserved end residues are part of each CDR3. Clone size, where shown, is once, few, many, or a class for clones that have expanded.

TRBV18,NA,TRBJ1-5,CASSHGQGAGQPQHF
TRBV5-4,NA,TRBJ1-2,CASSQTNYGYTF
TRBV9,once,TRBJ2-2,CASSRMTTGGELFF
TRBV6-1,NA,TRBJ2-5,CASSDPIWRAYQETQYF
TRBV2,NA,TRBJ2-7,CASSPPGLGSYEQYF
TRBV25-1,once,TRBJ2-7,CASSERNMYEQYF
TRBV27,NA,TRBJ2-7,CASSSLAGGPYEQYF
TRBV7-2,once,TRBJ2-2,CASRHDRSNTGELFF
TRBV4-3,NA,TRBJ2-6,CASSQDYRGSGANVLTF
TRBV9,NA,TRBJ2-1,CASSVDRAELSEQFF
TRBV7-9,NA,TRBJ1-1,CASSLPEMNTEAFF
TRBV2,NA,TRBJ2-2,CASRGGLAGGVGELFF
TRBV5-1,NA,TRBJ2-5,CASSLESGLEYGRETQYF
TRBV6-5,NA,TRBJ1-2,CASSYGSYGYTF
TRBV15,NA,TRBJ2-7,CATSRDRSSYEQYF
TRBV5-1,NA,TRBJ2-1,CASIGEQGHNEQFF
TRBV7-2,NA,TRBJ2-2,CASSPRRSSTGELFF
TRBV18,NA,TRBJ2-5,CASSPRTGLMETQYF
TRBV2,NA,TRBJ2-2,CASSALAANTGELFF
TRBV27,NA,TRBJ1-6,CASSLLQGVSPLHF
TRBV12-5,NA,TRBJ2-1,CASGLASGGPRNEQFF
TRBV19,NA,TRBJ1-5,CASSKTPNQPQHF
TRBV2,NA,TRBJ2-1,CASSLGLASYNEQFF
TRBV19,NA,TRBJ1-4,CASTPPGLREKLFF
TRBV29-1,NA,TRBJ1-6,CSVGDVGGSPLHF
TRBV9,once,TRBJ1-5,CASSVGGYSNQPQHF
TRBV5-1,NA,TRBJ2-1,CASSEGLAGTEQFF
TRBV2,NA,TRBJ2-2,CASSLGSGGPTGELFF
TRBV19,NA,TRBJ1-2,CASNPQGPYYGYTF
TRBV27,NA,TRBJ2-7,CASSDRGLGEQYF
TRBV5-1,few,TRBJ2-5,CASTPGTGTQETQYF
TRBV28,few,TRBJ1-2,CASSFQGGYTF
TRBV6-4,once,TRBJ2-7,CASAASGGRYEQYF
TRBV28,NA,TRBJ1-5,CASRSQGNQPQHF
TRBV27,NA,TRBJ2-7,CASSSSAVSLSYEQYF
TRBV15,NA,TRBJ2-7,CATSRGDNFGEQYF
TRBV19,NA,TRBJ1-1,CASADTLFETEAFF
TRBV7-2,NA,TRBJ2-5,CASSLYRSGWETQYF
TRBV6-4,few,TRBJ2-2,CASSPLAANTGELFF
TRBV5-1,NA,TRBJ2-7,CASSLLPDNSYEQYF
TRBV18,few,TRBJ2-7,CASSPTGTGGSEQYF
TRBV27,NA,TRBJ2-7,CASSFGAGEQYF
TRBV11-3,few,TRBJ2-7,CASSFRGTSYEQYF
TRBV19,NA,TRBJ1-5,CASSFPDRADQPQHF
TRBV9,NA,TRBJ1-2,CASSEEGTGVAGYTF
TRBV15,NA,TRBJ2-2,CATSSLQGAFTGELFF
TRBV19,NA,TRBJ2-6,CASKDHGRSGANVLTF
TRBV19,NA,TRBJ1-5,CASSTRGGGHSNQPQHF
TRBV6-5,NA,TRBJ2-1,CASSFGLAGAIEQFF
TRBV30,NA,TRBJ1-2,CAWSFATGGEGKTF
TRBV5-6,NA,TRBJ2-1,CASSYSGEQFF
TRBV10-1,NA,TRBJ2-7,CASSRDRYEQYF
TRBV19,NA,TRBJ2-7,CASSDTLDSYEQYF
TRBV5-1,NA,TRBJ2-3,CASSIGQLTDTQYF